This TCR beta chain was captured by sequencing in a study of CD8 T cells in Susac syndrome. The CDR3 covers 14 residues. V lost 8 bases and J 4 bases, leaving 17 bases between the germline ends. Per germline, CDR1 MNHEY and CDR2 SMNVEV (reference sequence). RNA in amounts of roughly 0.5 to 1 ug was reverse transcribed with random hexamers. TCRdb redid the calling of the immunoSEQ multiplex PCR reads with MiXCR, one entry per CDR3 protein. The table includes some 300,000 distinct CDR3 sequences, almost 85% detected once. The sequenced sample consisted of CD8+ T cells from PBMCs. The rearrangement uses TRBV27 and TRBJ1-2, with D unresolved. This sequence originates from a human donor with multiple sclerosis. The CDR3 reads CASGDLRLIYGYTF. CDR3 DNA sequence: TGTGCCAGCGGAGACCTACGGCTCATCTATGGCTACACCTTC.